Sequencing of this T cell receptor (beta chain) was carried out in a study of spatial heterogeneity in lung cancer. Each TCR cDNA molecule bore a unique molecular identifier. MiXCR was run by TCRdb on the 5' RACE reads, yielding one entry per CDR3 protein. Of 40,000 or so distinct CDR3 sequences in the sample, approximately 5.6% are singletons; the top ten hold roughly 25%. Findings and limits, study-wide: The study found ubiquitous expanded tumor TCRs in blood more at resection than follow-up.

This clonotype was seen ten or more times. The antigen is undetermined. Time point noted: sample taken at primary tumor resection. The cohort: under 80 early-stage, untreated non-small cell lung cancer patients. Sequencing covered unsorted whole RNA taken from tumor, nontumor lung or frozen PBMC. CDR3 length equals 14 residues. V was trimmed by 4 bases and J by 0 bases, leaving 7 bases between them. The V gene's germline CDR1 is SGHDT and CDR2 YYEEEE. The sample in question was PBMCs, obtained at surgery. The rearrangement uses TRBV5-6 and TRBJ2-2; D remains ambiguous. The sequence was obtained from a female donor with early-stage non-small cell lung cancer. CDR3 sequence (DNA): TGTGCCAGCAGCGGCGGTCCGAACACCGGGGAGCTGTTTTTT. It specifies CASSGGPNTGELFF.